The rows below give T cell receptor beta chains drawn from one sample of a study of blood T cell repertoires in COVID-19. The assay was immunoSEQ multiplex PCR, and TCRdb's table has in-frame clones only and misses some. Here the sample spans more than 300,000 clones, over 90% being singletons. The sample taken for sequencing was PBMCs or T cells enriched from blood (not recorded which). All receptors derive from a woman in her twenties or thirties who had been exposed to COVID-19. Each CDR3 is given with its conserved first and last residue.

TRBV7-2	TRBJ1-2	CASSLESAGAGYTF
TRBV27	TRBJ1-1	CASRMNRDMNTEAFF
TRBV4-3	TRBJ2-3	CASSQGGPGDTQYF
TRBV5-1	TRBJ2-1	CASRGTTSSYNEQFF
TRBV28	TRBJ1-5	CASRHGQEEFNQPQHF
TRBV6-7	TRBJ1-2	CASSYSTGDYGYTF
TRBV5-1	TRBJ1-1	CASSLITNTEAFF
TRBV6-5	TRBJ2-2	CASRTGHINTGELFF
TRBV10-1	TRBJ2-5	CASSPKGQALFGTQYF
TRBV19	TRBJ1-1	CASSTRSTRNTEAFF
TRBV11-1	TRBJ1-2	CASSLGGSYTF
TRBV5-1	TRBJ2-7	CASSLDVRSYEQYF
TRBV7-2	TRBJ1-4	CASSPMDITNEKLFF
TRBV19	TRBJ2-3	CASSIESGGLNTQYF
TRBV7-9	TRBJ2-1	CASSQFVGQGNNEQFF
TRBV9	TRBJ2-1	CASSVGSGVNNEQFF
TRBV5-6	TRBJ2-1	CASSSETGRSYNEQFF
TRBV10-3	TRBJ2-1	CAISFSLTSGGRDYNEQFF
TRBV3-1/TRBV3-2	TRBJ2-7	CASSPSPYEQYF
TRBV4-3	TRBJ2-7	CASSQATGTSGVYEQYF
TRBV27	TRBJ1-1	CASSFRGTGGGEAFF
TRBV5-8	TRBJ2-2	CASSQVRQGENTGELFF
TRBV9	TRBJ2-2	CASSAQGSKGELFF
TRBV27	TRBJ1-1	CASGTGGTEAFF
TRBV2	TRBJ2-6	CASSVQGGTGANVLTF
TRBV9	TRBJ1-1	CASSVGRQGRWNTEAFF
TRBV7-2	TRBJ1-5	CASSSQGQPQHF
TRBV5-1	TRBJ2-1	CASSLGGLAGANEQFF
TRBV5-1	TRBJ1-1	CASKPNQNTEAFF
TRBV5-4	TRBJ2-1	CASSKRPGQADNEQFF
TRBV5-1	TRBJ2-6	CASSPRRVEGGGANVLTF
TRBV6-5	TRBJ1-1	CASSPQQGNTEAFF
TRBV19	TRBJ1-1	CASRDRENTEAFF
TRBV19	TRBJ1-2	CASSSPGETALINYGYTF
TRBV18	TRBJ2-2	CASSSGTVNTGELFF
TRBV5-1	TRBJ2-5	CASSLVGTGQETQYF
TRBV2	TRBJ1-4	CASSLGGGANEKLFF
TRBV27	TRBJ1-1	CASRTTGRNTEAFF
TRBV5-1	TRBJ2-5	CASSGGLAGGPQETQYF
TRBV25-1	TRBJ1-2	CASSPAGARGNGYTF
TRBV10-3	TRBJ1-1	CAISVEGATEAFF
TRBV5-1	TRBJ1-1	CASSPPQTGETEAFF
TRBV19	TRBJ2-5	CASSRTSVSETQYF
TRBV4-3	TRBJ2-3	CASSQNPPRQGTTDTQYF
TRBV25-1	TRBJ1-2	CASTSTANYGYTF
TRBV9	TRBJ1-1	CASSDRGAEAFF